A single sample gave rise to the 2 T cell receptor beta chains below, sequenced in a study of blood T cells in healthy people across ages. Next came a second PCR, run for about 7 to 12 cycles, which used a sample-barcoded 5' primer along with a J-beta primer mix. Each CDR3 protein is one row after TCRdb ran MiXCR on the 5' RACE reads. The sample has 1.5 million to 2 million distinct CDR3 sequences, roughly 32% seen once; the top ten hold roughly 12%. What was sequenced was blood. The receptors originated from a woman between 25 and 40 years old in good health.

The V and J genes are TRBV5-1 and TRBJ2-7; 8 nucleotides align to TRBD2. V lost 4 bases and J lost 6; bases outside the gene matches: 9. The germline V gene has CDR1 SGHRS and CDR2 YFSETQ. This CDR3 contains 14 residues. CDR3 loop: CASSPTSGWGEQYF. In DNA form, the CDR3 reads TGCGCCAGCAGCCCTACTAGCGGATGGGGCGAGCAGTACTTC. The full variable domain, in which reference TRBV5-1 and TRBJ2-7 provide the parts outside the CDR3, is KAGVTQTPRYLIKTRGQQVTLSCSPISGHRSVSWYQQTPGQGLQFLFEYFSETQRNKGNFPGRFSGRQFSNSRSEMNVSTLELGDSALYLCASSPTSGWGEQYFGPGTRLTVT.

This chain uses TRBV4-1 with TRBJ2-3; TRBD2 matches at 11 bases. CDR1 is MGHRA and CDR2 is YSYEKL in the germline V gene. The CDR3 has 17 amino acids. Trimming took 1 base from V and 6 from J; bases not matched to a gene: 9. The CDR3 protein is CASSQVPSGRLGDTQYF. In DNA form, the CDR3 reads TGCGCCAGCAGCCAAGTTCCTAGCGGGAGGTTGGGGGATACGCAGTATTTT.